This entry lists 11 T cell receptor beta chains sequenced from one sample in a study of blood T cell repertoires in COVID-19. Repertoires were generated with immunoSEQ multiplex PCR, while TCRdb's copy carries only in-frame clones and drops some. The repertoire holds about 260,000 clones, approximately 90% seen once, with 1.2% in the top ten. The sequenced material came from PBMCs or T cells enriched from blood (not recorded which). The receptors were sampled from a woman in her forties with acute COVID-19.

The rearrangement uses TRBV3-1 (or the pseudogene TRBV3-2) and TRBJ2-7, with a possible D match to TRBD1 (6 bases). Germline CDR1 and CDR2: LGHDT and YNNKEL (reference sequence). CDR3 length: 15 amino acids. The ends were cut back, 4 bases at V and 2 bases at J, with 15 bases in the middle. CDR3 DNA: TGTGCCAGCAGCCGACCCGGGACACTAGCCTACGAGCAGTACTTC. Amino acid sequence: CASSRPGTLAYEQYF.

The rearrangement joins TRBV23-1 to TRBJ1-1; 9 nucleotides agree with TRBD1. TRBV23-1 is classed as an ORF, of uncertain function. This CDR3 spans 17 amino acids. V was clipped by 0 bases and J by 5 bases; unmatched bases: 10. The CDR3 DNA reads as TGCGCCAGCAGTCAATCTCCCCGGGACAGGGAAGGGACTGAAGCTTTCTTT. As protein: CASSQSPRDREGTEAFF.

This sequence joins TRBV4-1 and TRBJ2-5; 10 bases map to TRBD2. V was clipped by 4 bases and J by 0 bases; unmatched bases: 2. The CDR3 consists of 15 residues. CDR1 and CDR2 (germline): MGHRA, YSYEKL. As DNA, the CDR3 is TGCGCCAGCAGCCTAGCGGGAGGTAACCAAGAGACCCAGTACTTC. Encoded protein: CASSLAGGNQETQYF.

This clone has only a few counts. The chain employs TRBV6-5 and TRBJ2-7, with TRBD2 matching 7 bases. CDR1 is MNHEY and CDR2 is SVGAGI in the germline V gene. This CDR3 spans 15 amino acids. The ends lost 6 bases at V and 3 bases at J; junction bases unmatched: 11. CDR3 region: CASRPAVGDYYEQYF. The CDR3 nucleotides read TGTGCCAGCAGACCAGCCGTAGGGGACTACTACGAGCAGTACTTC.

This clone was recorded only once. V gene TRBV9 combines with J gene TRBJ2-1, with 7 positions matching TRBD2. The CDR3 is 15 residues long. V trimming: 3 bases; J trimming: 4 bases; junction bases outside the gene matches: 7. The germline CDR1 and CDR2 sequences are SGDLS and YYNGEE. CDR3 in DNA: TGTGCCAGCAGCGAGACCGGGACTACATACAATGAGCAGTTCTTC. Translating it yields CASSETGTTYNEQFF.

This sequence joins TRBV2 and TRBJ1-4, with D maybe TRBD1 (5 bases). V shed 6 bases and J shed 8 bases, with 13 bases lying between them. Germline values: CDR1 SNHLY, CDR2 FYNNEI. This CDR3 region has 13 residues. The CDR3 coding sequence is TGTGCCAGCAGACCCCAGGGAATAGAAAAACTGTTTTTT. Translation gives CASRPQGIEKLFF.

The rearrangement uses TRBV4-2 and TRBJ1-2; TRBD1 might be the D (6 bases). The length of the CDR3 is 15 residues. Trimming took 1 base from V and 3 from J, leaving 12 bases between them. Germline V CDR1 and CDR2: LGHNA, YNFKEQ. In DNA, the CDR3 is TGTGCCAGCAGCCAAGCCGCGAGGACAGACTATGGCTACACCTTC. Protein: CASSQAARTDYGYTF.

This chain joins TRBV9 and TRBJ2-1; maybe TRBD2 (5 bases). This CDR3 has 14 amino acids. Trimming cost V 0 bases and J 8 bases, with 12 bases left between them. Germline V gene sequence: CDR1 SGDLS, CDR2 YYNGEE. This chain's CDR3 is CASSVDEGFYEQFF. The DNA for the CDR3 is TGTGCCAGCAGCGTAGATGAGGGTTTCTATGAGCAGTTCTTC.

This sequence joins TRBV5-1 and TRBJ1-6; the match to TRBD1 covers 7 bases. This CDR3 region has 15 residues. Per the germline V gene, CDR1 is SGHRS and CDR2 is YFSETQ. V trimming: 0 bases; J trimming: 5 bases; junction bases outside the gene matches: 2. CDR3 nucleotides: TGCGCCAGCAGCTTGGGCGGGACAGATAATTCACCCCTCCACTTT. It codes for CASSLGGTDNSPLHF.

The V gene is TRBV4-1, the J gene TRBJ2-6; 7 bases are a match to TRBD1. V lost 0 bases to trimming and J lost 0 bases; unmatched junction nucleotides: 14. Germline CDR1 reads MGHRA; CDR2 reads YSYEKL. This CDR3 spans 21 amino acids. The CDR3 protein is CASSQDLRDRKPVSGANVLTF. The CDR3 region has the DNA TGCGCCAGCAGCCAAGATCTCCGGGACAGAAAGCCCGTCTCTGGGGCCAACGTCCTGACTTTC.

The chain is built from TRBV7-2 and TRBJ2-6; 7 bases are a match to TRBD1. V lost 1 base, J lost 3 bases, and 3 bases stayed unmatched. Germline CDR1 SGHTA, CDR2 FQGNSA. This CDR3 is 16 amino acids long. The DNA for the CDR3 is TGTGCCAGCAGCTTAGGAGGGGGCGTTGGGGCCAACGTCCTGACTTTC. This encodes CASSLGGGVGANVLTF.